This T cell receptor beta chain came from a study of cytomegalovirus exposure and HLA in healthy donors. CDR3 length: 15 residues. V shed 6 bases and J 0 bases; nucleotides not matched to a gene: 8. Germline CDR1 reads MGHDK; CDR2 reads SYGVNS. PCR primers comprised 60 Vbeta and 13 Jbeta primers. Method: immunoSEQ multiplex PCR; TCRdb's copy keeps in-frame clones and lacks some. The sample gives approximately 160,000 clones, approximately 80% of which show up once; under 2% is in the top ten. Study results and caveats: In a later analysis, the majority of CMV-associated beta chains seemingly showed HLA restriction.

A word on this clone: Its matching antigen is unknown.

Sequencing was performed on PBMCs. The rearrangement uses TRBV25-1 and TRBJ2-7; 7 positions match TRBD1. The clonotype originates from a woman aged 18 to 35 in good health and CMV-seronegative. The CDR3 sequence is CASSQDRVSSYEQYF. CDR3 DNA: TGTGCCAGCAGCCAAGACAGGGTAAGCTCCTACGAGCAGTACTTC.